These T cell receptor beta chains were read from a single sample in a study of T cells in Graves' hyperthyroidism and ophthalmopathy. MiXCR, applied by TCRdb to the multiplex PCR reads, yields one record per CDR3 protein. The table shows fewer than 650,000 distinct CDR3 sequences, with roughly 14% occurring only once. The sequencing input was blood. The receptors originated from a woman aged 40 to 55 with Graves' ophthalmopathy. The CDR3 runs from the conserved cysteine through the conserved F or W. The order of the fields is V gene, J gene, clone size, D gene, CDR3 DNA, CDR3 protein. The D gene is left open where the match is weak. Rows give clone size only sometimes, using once, few, many, or a class for an expanded clone.

TRBV12-3/TRBV12-4	TRBJ2-7	.	.	TGTGCCAGCAGTTCGAGACGGAGAGCCCAATACGAGCAGTACTTC	CASSSRRRAQYEQYF
TRBV9	TRBJ2-3	.	TRBD1	TGTGCCAGCACGCGTTCATGGGACAGCTCCACAGATACGCAGTATTTT	CASTRSWDSSTDTQYF
TRBV7-8	TRBJ2-7	.	.	TGTGCCAGCAGACTTGCCTCTCCGCCGACCTACGAGCAGTACTTC	CASRLASPPTYEQYF
TRBV7-8	TRBJ2-7	few	TRBD2	TGTGCCAGCACGTCCGGGGGGAGCTCCTACGAGCAGTACTTC	CASTSGGSSYEQYF
TRBV5-1	TRBJ2-2	many	TRBD2	TGCGCCAGCAGCCCGACCGGGACTAGCGGGAGGTCGAATCTTGGGCTGTTTTTT	CASSPTGTSGRSNLGLFF
TRBV24-1	TRBJ2-7	.	TRBD1	TGTGCCACCAGTGAGGACCCGGGGGACAGGGGTCGCTACGAGCAGTACTTC	CATSEDPGDRGRYEQYF
TRBV30	TRBJ1-1	few	.	TGTGCCTGGAGCCCTTTTGGGGGGGGGGTGTACGCTGAAGCTTTCTTT	CAWSPFGGGVYAEAFF
TRBV6-5	TRBJ1-2	many	TRBD1	TGTGCCAGCAGTTACTTTGACAGGGACGGCTACACCTTC	CASSYFDRDGYTF
TRBV6-1	TRBJ2-7	many	.	TGTGCCAGCAGTGAAGCAGCTGGGAGCTCCTACGAGCAGTACTTC	CASSEAAGSSYEQYF
TRBV6-5	TRBJ2-5	.	.	TGTGCCAGCAGTTACTCGATAAAGGGCTGGGAGACCCAGTACTTC	CASSYSIKGWETQYF
TRBV12-3/TRBV12-4	TRBJ1-6	many	.	TGTGCCAGCAGTTTGGCCCAATATAATTCACCCCTCCACTTT	CASSLAQYNSPLHF
TRBV6-1	TRBJ2-1	few	.	TGTGCCAGCAACCTACAGGGCTCCAATGAGCAGTTCTTC	CASNLQGSNEQFF
TRBV7-2	TRBJ2-2	few	TRBD2	TGTGCCAGCAGCCCGAGACTAGCAACATCCGGAGAGCTGTTTTTT	CASSPRLATSGELFF
TRBV6-1	TRBJ2-7	many	.	TGTGCCAGCAGTATCCGCCAGGTACCTTCCTACGAGCAGTACTTC	CASSIRQVPSYEQYF